Listed below are T cell receptor beta chains from one sample, sequenced in a study of blood T cell repertoires in COVID-19. Generated by immunoSEQ multiplex PCR, the TCRdb table keeps only in-frame clones and is missing some. The sample lists 100,000 to 150,000 clones; 75% to 90% were seen once. Sequencing was done on a sample of PBMCs or T cells enriched from blood (not recorded which). The origin of the receptors is a woman in her forties or fifties who had recovered from COVID-19. Both conserved end residues are part of each CDR3. A D gene is named only where the DNA matches it firmly. A clone size is listed for some rows: how often the clone was seen (once, few, many), or a class if it is expanded.

TRBD2	-	TRBV7-2	TRBJ2-5	TGTGCCAGCAGCCTTACCACGGGGAGGGGGACCCAGTACTTC	CASSLTTGRGTQYF
TRBD1	-	TRBV14	TRBJ2-2	TGTGCCAGCACCCGGACAGGGGGCAGAACCGGGGAGCTGTTTTTT	CASTRTGGRTGELFF
TRBD1	-	TRBV18	TRBJ2-5	TGTGCCAGCTCACCCCGGGACAGGGATTGGGAGACCCAGTACTTC	CASSPRDRDWETQYF
TRBD2	-	TRBV11-3	TRBJ2-1	TGTGCCAGCAGCCGCCTTTTTCCTAGCGGGGATAGTGAGCAGTTCTTC	CASSRLFPSGDSEQFF
-	-	TRBV9	TRBJ2-1	TGTGCCAGCAGCCGCTTGCCGTTAGGGGCATACAATGAGCAGTTCTTC	CASSRLPLGAYNEQFF
-	-	TRBV11-2	TRBJ1-1	TGTGCCAGCAGCTCGACAGAATATACGAACACTGAAGCTTTCTTT	CASSSTEYTNTEAFF
TRBD1	-	TRBV29-1	TRBJ1-4	TGCAGCGTCCTAGGGGGCTTCGAGAGGAAACTGTTTTTT	CSVLGGFERKLFF
TRBD1	-	TRBV11-3	TRBJ2-5	TGTGCCAGCAGCTTAGCGCAGGGGGCTGGGACCCAGTACTTC	CASSLAQGAGTQYF
-	-	TRBV3-1/TRBV3-2	TRBJ1-1	TGTGCCAGCAGCCAAGACCGAGGCACTGAAGCTTTCTTT	CASSQDRGTEAFF
TRBD1	-	TRBV18	TRBJ2-4	TGTGCCAGCTCACCGACCAGACAGGGGTTAGCCAAAAACATTCAGTACTTC	CASSPTRQGLAKNIQYF
-	once	TRBV7-2	TRBJ1-1	TGTGCCAGCAGCTTCGGGATGAACACTGAAGCTTTCTTT	CASSFGMNTEAFF
TRBD1	-	TRBV4-3	TRBJ2-5	TGCGCCAGCAGCCGACAGGGAGTAACGGAGACCCAGTACTTC	CASSRQGVTETQYF
TRBD2	-	TRBV24-1	TRBJ2-5	TGTGCCACCAGTGAGGGGACTAGCCACGGGGAGACCCAGTACTTC	CATSEGTSHGETQYF
-	-	TRBV5-1	TRBJ2-3	TGCGCCAGCAGCTTGGTGGGTAGCGGATACACAGATACGCAGTATTTT	CASSLVGSGYTDTQYF
-	-	TRBV7-2	TRBJ1-2	TGTGCCAGCAGCTTAGATCCAGGGGACTATGGCTACACCTTC	CASSLDPGDYGYTF
TRBD1	-	TRBV18	TRBJ2-7	TGTGCCAGCTCGACTGCCGGGACAGGGGGCTACGAGCAGTACTTC	CASSTAGTGGYEQYF
TRBD2	-	TRBV7-2	TRBJ2-7	TGTGCCAGCAGCACCACTAGCGGGGGTTTCTCCGAGCAGTACTTC	CASSTTSGGFSEQYF
-	-	TRBV4-3	TRBJ2-3	TGCGCCAGCAGCCAAGATGTGGGGAGGTCAGATACGCAGTATTTT	CASSQDVGRSDTQYF
-	-	TRBV2	TRBJ1-5	TGTGCCAGCAGTGAAACCGGGGAAGGTCAGCCCCAGCATTTT	CASSETGEGQPQHF
TRBD1	-	TRBV10-1	TRBJ1-6	TGCGCCAGCGGACAGGGGGATTCACCCCTCCACTTT	CASGQGDSPLHF
TRBD1	-	TRBV7-9	TRBJ1-2	TGTGCCAGCAGCTTAAGACCCACCCAGGGGGTTTATCGCTACACCTTC	CASSLRPTQGVYRYTF
TRBD2	-	TRBV11-2	TRBJ2-3	TGTGCCAGCAGCTTAGACCAACTAGCGCCCACAGATACGCAGTATTTT	CASSLDQLAPTDTQYF
-	-	TRBV4-3	TRBJ1-3	TGCGCCAGCAGCCAAGATTGGGGCAGCTCTGGAAACACCATATATTTT	CASSQDWGSSGNTIYF
-	-	TRBV19	TRBJ1-1	TGTGCCAGTAGTATAGAGACAGGTCGGAACACTGAAGCTTTCTTT	CASSIETGRNTEAFF
-	-	TRBV10-3	TRBJ1-6	TGTGCCATCAGTGAACCGGGGAGGGGGAATAATTCACCCCTCCACTTT	CAISEPGRGNNSPLHF
-	-	TRBV7-9	TRBJ2-5	TGTGCCAGCAGCCCCCTTTTAGCGGTAGAGACCCAGTACTTC	CASSPLLAVETQYF
-	-	TRBV2	TRBJ2-7	TGTGCCAGCGACAGGTTATCCTACGAGCAGTACTTC	CASDRLSYEQYF
TRBD1	-	TRBV13	TRBJ2-7	TGTGCCAGCAGCCTCAGGGGGCCCCACGAGCAGTACTTC	CASSLRGPHEQYF
-	-	TRBV6-2/TRBV6-3	TRBJ2-6	TGTGCCAGCAGCCCCCGGGCAGGGGACTCTGGGGCCAACGTCCTGACTTTC	CASSPRAGDSGANVLTF
-	-	TRBV7-9	TRBJ1-6	TGTGCCAGCAGCTTAGGGACCCAGGGAACATCACCCCTCCACTTT	CASSLGTQGTSPLHF
TRBD1	-	TRBV5-1	TRBJ1-2	TGCGCCAGCAGCCTTGGGACAGATCCCGGCTTTGGCTACACCTTC	CASSLGTDPGFGYTF
TRBD1	-	TRBV5-1	TRBJ2-7	TGCGCCAGCAGTTCCGGACAGGCCGGGTACGAGCAGTACTTC	CASSSGQAGYEQYF
-	-	TRBV3-1/TRBV3-2	TRBJ1-2	TGTGCCAGCAGCCAATCCGGCAGGGCGGTCTTTGGCTACACCTTC	CASSQSGRAVFGYTF
-	-	TRBV6-1	TRBJ1-1	TGTGCCAGCAGTGAAGTACAGGGCTATGAAGCTTTCTTT	CASSEVQGYEAFF
TRBD1	-	TRBV4-3	TRBJ2-3	TGCGCCAGCAGCCGCCAACTAGGGGGCGGGTCAGATACGCAGTATTTT	CASSRQLGGGSDTQYF
-	-	TRBV27	TRBJ1-5	TGTGCCAGCAGTTTAACTTGGGCAGAAAATCAGCCCCAGCATTTT	CASSLTWAENQPQHF
-	-	TRBV30	TRBJ2-7	TGTGCCTGGAAGTTGTCCAGCTCCTACGAGCAGTACTTC	CAWKLSSSYEQYF
-	many	TRBV9	TRBJ1-2	TGTGCCAGCAGCCCCGGACTCAACTATGGCTACACCTTC	CASSPGLNYGYTF
-	-	TRBV6-4	TRBJ1-2	TGTGCCAGCAGTGTTCTGCCCGGGGGAGGCTATGGCTACACCTTC	CASSVLPGGGYGYTF
-	once	TRBV19	TRBJ2-3	TGTGCCAGTAGTATAGTGGGGAAAGGGGGCACAGATACGCAGTATTTT	CASSIVGKGGTDTQYF
-	-	TRBV11-3	TRBJ1-2	TGTGCCAGCAGCTCCCCGAGGGAATATGGCTACACCTTC	CASSSPREYGYTF
TRBD1	-	TRBV6-5	TRBJ1-1	TGTGCCATCAGTAGATCAGACAGGGTGGGTGAAGCTTTCTTT	CAISRSDRVGEAFF
-	once	TRBV12-3/TRBV12-4	TRBJ1-5	TGTGCCAGCAGTTTGACAGTCAATCAGCCCCAGCATTTT	CASSLTVNQPQHF
TRBD1	-	TRBV5-1	TRBJ2-1	TGCGCCAGCAGGCTGACAGGGGACTCCTACAATGAGCAGTTCTTC	CASRLTGDSYNEQFF
TRBD1	-	TRBV6-7	TRBJ1-4	TGTGCCAGCCCGGGACAGGGAAATGAAAAACTGTTTTTT	CASPGQGNEKLFF
TRBD2	-	TRBV9	TRBJ2-5	TGTGCCAGCAGCCGGGGGGTTCAGCAAGAGACCCAGTACTTC	CASSRGVQQETQYF
TRBD1	-	TRBV5-6	TRBJ1-2	TGTGCCAGCAGCCGCCGGGACAGTCAACGCGGAGGCTATGGCTACACCTTC	CASSRRDSQRGGYGYTF
-	few	TRBV9	TRBJ2-7	TGTGCCAGCAGCCTCGAGGGTGTCCCCTACGAGCAGTACTTC	CASSLEGVPYEQYF
-	-	TRBV4-1	TRBJ2-7	TGCGCCAGCAGCCACCATCCTAGCACTAGCTACGAGCAGTACTTC	CASSHHPSTSYEQYF
-	-	TRBV30	TRBJ1-5	TGTGCCTGGAGCCAGGGAAAATATAGCAATCAGCCCCAGCATTTT	CAWSQGKYSNQPQHF
-	-	TRBV27	TRBJ2-5	TGTGCCAGCAGTCCCGAGATCGGTGAGACCCAGTACTTC	CASSPEIGETQYF
-	-	TRBV5-1	TRBJ1-1	TGCGCCAGCAGCTTGGATCCGAGGAACACTGAAGCTTTCTTT	CASSLDPRNTEAFF